One sample yielded the 9 T cell receptor beta chains listed below, sequenced in a study of T cells in women clearing cervical HPV infection. Data came from immunoSEQ multiplex PCR; TCRdb stores just in-frame clones and leaves some out. This sample lists roughly 42,000 clones; its ten largest clones have 1% to 1.5%. Material for sequencing was blood buffy coat. The receptors shown here come from a woman aged 18 to 69 with a cervical HPV16 infection that either progressed to CIN3+ or cleared (not recorded which).

CDR3 sequence: CASSSLLQSSLAGGTYEQYF. CDR3 DNA (partial): TGTGCCAGCAGCTCATTACTACAAAGTTCACTAGCGGGGGGGACCTACGAG. The chain uses TRBV13 and TRBJ2-7; 13 bases match TRBD2. The read is 3 residues too short to cover the CDR3 end, so that end is filled in from the germline J gene. The CDR3 covers 20 residues. CDR1 is PRHDT and CDR2 is FYEKMQ in the germline V gene (reference sequence). Trimming took 4 bases from V and 2 from J; bases not matched to a gene: 17. Full variable domain (rest looked up from reference TRBV13 and TRBJ2-7): AAGVIQSPRHLIKEKRETATLKCYPIPRHDTVYWYQQGPGQDPQFLISFYEKMQSDKGSIPDRFSAQQFSDYHSELNMSSLELGDSALYFCASSSLLQSSLAGGTYEQYFGPGTRLTVT.

The CDR3: CASSLSNRGEAFF. The covered CDR3 bases are TGTGCCAGCAGCTTGAGTAACAGGGGGGAA. The V and J genes are TRBV5-4 and TRBJ1-1; the match to TRBD1 covers 8 bases. The sequenced fragment ends 3 residues before the CDR3 boundary, so the rest is inferred from the germline J gene. This CDR3 spans 13 amino acids. Germline CDR1 is SGHNT and CDR2 is YYREEE (reference sequence).

Details on this clone: The read terminates 3 residues ahead of where the CDR3 ends, so the germline J gene completes it. The gene calls are TRBV5-6 and TRBJ2-5, with 9 bases aligning to TRBD2. The CDR3 extends over 12 amino acids. With V trimmed by 6 bases and J by 7 bases, 4 bases remained unmatched. Germline V lookup: CDR1 SGHDT, CDR2 YYEEEE. Partial CDR3 DNA: TGTGCCAGCAATCTAGCGGGGTCGACC. Translating it yields CASNLAGST. The full CDR3 protein reads CASNLAGSTQYF.

Regarding this clone: The read ends 3 residues early relative to the CDR3; the germline J gene fills the gap. The rearrangement links TRBV5-4 to TRBJ2-1, with 7 nucleotides matching TRBD2. Unmatched junction bases numbered 11, after V lost 4 bases and J lost 7 bases. The CDR3 is 15 amino acids. The germline V gene has CDR1 SGHNT and CDR2 YYREEE (reference sequence). CDR3 sequence: CASSPMAGVGNEQFF. The CDR3 bases that were read are TGTGCCAGCAGCCCTATGGCGGGAGTAGGTAATGAG.

As regards this clone: Sequencing ends 3 residues short of the CDR3 end; the germline J gene provides the rest. This sample includes further DNA sequences coding for the same CDR3. The J gene is TRBJ2-7, the V gene TRBV20-1; 9 bases match TRBD2. The CDR3 is made up of 15 amino acids. CDR1 and CDR2 (germline): DFQATT, SNEGSKA (reference sequence). Unmatched junction bases numbered 7, after V lost 1 base and J lost 3 bases. CDR3 DNA, as far as it was read: TGCAGTGCTAGAGGCTCTAGCGGGATCAGCTACGAG. It is translated as CSARGSSGISYE. The CDR3 in full is CSARGSSGISYEQYF.

Here the CDR3 reads CSVEDDTAITTQYF. Incomplete CDR3 DNA: TGCAGCGTTGAAGATGACACGGCTATTACGACC. This chain connects TRBV29-1 to TRBJ2-5; D is ambiguous. The read terminates 3 residues before the CDR3 end, so the remaining end is supplied by the germline J gene. CDR1 and CDR2 (germline): SQVTM, ANQGSEA. Trimming took 0 bases from V and 7 from J, leaving 15 bases between them. CDR3 size: 14 residues.

As regards this clone: The read halts 3 residues ahead of the CDR3 end, with the missing end drawn from the germline J gene. The chain employs TRBV20-1 and TRBJ2-7, with D possibly TRBD2 on 5 matching bases. Germline assignment: CDR1 DFQATT and CDR2 SNEGSKA (reference sequence). V shed 2 bases and J shed 3 bases, with 11 bases lying between them. CDR3 length equals 13 residues. The CDR3 DNA, read in part, is TGCAGTGCTAGAAAAGGACTTCTCTACGAG. Encoded protein: CSARKGLLYE. The complete CDR3 sequence is CSARKGLLYEQYF.

As concerns this clone: The read is 3 residues too short to cover the CDR3 end, so that end is filled in from the germline J gene. The rearrangement links TRBV30 to TRBJ2-2, with a possible D match to TRBD2 (5 bases). The CDR3 extends over 12 amino acids. The germline V gene has CDR1 GTSNPN and CDR2 SVGIG (reference sequence). The CDR3 region is CAWGRRGSPLFF. The CDR3 DNA, read in part, is TGTGCCTGGGGACGTCGGGGTTCACCG.

A remark on this clone: The read gets to within 3 residues of the CDR3 end, and the germline J gene fills in the rest. The chain has TRBV7-6 and TRBJ1-1, with 7 bases fitting TRBD1. CDR3 size: 14 residues. Germline V lookup: CDR1 SGHVS, CDR2 FNYEAQ. The junction had 7 bases not matched to a gene; V was cut back by 5 bases and J by 4 bases. This chain's CDR3 is CASSPLGGLTEAFF. CDR3 DNA (partial): TGTGCCAGCAGCCCTCTAGGGGGCCTCACTGAA.